In its sample, the clone carrying this T cell receptor (beta chain) was seen a few times. These data originate in a study of blood T cell repertoires in COVID-19. Profiling relied on immunoSEQ multiplex PCR, and the TCRdb table lists in-frame clones only, not all of them. Of more than 9,500 clones in the sample, 71% were seen once. The CDR3 contains 17 residues. The V gene lost 5 bases and the J gene lost 1 base, with 18 bases spanning the gap. CDR1 and CDR2 from the germline V gene are LNHDA and SQIVND (reference sequence). The chain couples TRBV19 to TRBJ1-3; D call uncertain. The sequence derives from a man aged 60 to 69 with COVID-19, enrolled during active disease. Material for sequencing was peripheral blood. The chain's CDR3 is CASSFVGKGSSGNTIYF. CDR3 bases: TGTGCCAGTAGTTTTGTCGGGAAGGGATCGTCTGGAAACACCATATATTTT.